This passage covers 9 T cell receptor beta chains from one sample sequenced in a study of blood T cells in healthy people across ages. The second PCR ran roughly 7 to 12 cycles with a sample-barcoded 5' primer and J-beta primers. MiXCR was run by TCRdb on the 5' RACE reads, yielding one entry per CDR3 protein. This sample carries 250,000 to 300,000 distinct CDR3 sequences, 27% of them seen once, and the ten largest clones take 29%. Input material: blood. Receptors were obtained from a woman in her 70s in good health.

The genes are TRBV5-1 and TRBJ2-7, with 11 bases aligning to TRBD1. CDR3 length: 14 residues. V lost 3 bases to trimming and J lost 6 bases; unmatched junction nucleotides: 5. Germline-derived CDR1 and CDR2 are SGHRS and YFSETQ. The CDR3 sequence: CASSYGTGGVEQYF. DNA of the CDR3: TGCGCCAGCAGCTACGGGACAGGGGGAGTCGAGCAGTACTTC.

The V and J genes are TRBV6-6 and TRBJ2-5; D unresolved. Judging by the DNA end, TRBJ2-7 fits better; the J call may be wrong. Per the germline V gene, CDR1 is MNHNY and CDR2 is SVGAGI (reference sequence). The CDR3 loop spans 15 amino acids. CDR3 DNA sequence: TGTGCCAGCAGTATTATTTCCCAACCTCCCTACGAGCAGTACTTC. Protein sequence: CASSIISQPPYEQYF.

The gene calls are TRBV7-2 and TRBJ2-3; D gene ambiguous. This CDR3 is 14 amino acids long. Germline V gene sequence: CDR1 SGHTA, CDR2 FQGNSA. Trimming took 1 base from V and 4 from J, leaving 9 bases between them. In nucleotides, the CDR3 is TGTGCCAGCAGCTTAGACTGGGGATCAGATACGCAGTATTTT. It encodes CASSLDWGSDTQYF. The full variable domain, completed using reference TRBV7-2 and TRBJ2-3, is GAGVSQSPSNKVTEKGKDVELRCDPISGHTALYWYRQSLGQGLEFLIYFQGNSAPDKSGLPSDRFSAERTGGSVSTLTIQRTQQEDSAVYLCASSLDWGSDTQYFGPGTRLTVL.

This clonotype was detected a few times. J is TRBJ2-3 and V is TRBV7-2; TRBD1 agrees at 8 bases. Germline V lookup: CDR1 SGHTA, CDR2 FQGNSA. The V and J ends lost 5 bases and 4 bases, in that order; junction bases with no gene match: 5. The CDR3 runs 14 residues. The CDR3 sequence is CASSTGTGPDTQYF. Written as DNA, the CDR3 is TGTGCCAGCAGCACAGGGACAGGCCCAGATACGCAGTATTTT.

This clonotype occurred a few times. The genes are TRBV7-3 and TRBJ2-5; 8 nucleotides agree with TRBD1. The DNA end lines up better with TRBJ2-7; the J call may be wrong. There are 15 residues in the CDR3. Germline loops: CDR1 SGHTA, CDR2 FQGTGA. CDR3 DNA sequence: TGTGCCAGCAGCCCTGGACAGGGAACATTCTACGAGCAGTACTTC. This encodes CASSPGQGTFYEQYF.

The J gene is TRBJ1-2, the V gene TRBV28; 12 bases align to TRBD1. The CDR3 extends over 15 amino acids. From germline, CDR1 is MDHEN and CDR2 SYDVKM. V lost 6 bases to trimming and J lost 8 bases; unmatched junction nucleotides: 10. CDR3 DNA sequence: TGTGCCAGCAGCCTTCCGGGACAGGGGGCCCGCGGCTACACCTTC. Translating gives CASSLPGQGARGYTF.

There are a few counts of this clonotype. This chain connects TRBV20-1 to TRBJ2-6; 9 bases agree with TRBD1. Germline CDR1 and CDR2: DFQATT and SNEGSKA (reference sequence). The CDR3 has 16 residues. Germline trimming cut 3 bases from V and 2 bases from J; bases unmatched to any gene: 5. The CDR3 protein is CSASNRGQPGANVLTF. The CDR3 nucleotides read TGCAGTGCTAGCAACAGGGGGCAACCTGGGGCCAACGTCCTGACTTTC.

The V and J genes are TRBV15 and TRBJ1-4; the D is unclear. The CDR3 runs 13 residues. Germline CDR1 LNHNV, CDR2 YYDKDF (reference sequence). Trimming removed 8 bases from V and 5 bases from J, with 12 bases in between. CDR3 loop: CATRKGLNEKLFF. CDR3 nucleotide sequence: TGTGCCACCCGGAAGGGATTAAATGAAAAACTGTTTTTT.

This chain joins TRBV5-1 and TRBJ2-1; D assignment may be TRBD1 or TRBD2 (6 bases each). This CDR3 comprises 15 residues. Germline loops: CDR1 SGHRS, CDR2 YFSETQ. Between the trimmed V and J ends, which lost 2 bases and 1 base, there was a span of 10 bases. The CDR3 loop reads CASSFGGGSYNEQFF. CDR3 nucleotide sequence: TGCGCCAGCAGCTTTGGAGGGGGGTCCTACAATGAGCAGTTCTTC.